The clone carrying this T cell receptor (beta chain) was recorded many times. Its specificity is not known. The data belong to a study of spatial heterogeneity in lung cancer. General study results and limits: When ubiquitous and regional expanded TCRs were counted, their numbers tracked ubiquitous and regional nonsynonymous mutations, respectively. Mutation counts in tumors were tracked by counts of expanded intratumoral alpha and beta TCRs.

Described time point: sample taken at primary tumor resection. No cells were sorted before sequencing. The whole RNA sequenced was extracted from tumor, nontumor lung or frozen PBMC. TCRdb re-called the 5' RACE reads with MiXCR, one entry per CDR3 protein. The sample shows 9,500 to 11,000 distinct CDR3 sequences, over 4.5% of them seen only once. The specimen was lung tumor tissue, collected at surgery. The TCR originated in a male donor with early-stage non-small cell lung cancer.

The DNA of the CDR3 is TGCAGCTCCGGGGACGGCATGAACTATGGCTACACCTTC. Protein product: CSSGDGMNYGYTF. The genes are TRBV29-1 and TRBJ1-2; D might be TRBD1 (5 bases). The germline gives CDR1 SQVTM, CDR2 ANQGSEA. CDR3 length: 13 residues. V gave up 8 bases and J gave up 2 bases, with 15 bases separating them.